The T cell receptor beta chain under discussion was sequenced for a study of vaccination effects on CD4 cells after COVID-19. Across the whole study: Two-dose vaccination with either BNT162b2 or mRNA-1273 was given to the participants. General study results and limits: The study, lacking early post-infection timepoints, had few convalescent patients.

Regarding this clone: Its antigen is unidentified.

Produced via immunoSEQ multiplex PCR; TCRdb's table is partial and in-frame only. The sample records some 52,000 clones, 75% to 80% being singletons. Sequencing was preceded by expansion of antigen-specific CD4+ T cells with viral peptide pools in the ViraFEST assay. With roughly 10 days of culture completed, CD4+ T cells were isolated. Among the vaccine recipients, none had a prior SARS-CoV-2 infection, and nucleocapsid antibodies were negative. Wells containing two million PBMC each were cultured with roughly 10 IU/ml IL-2 and about 10 ug/ml peptides. This CDR3 is 16 amino acids long. V was clipped by 5 bases and J by 0 bases, with 13 bases between them. The germline CDR1 and CDR2 sequences are LNHDA and SQIVND (reference sequence).

The receptor was isolated from a human donor who received a COVID-19 vaccine. Sequencing was performed on CD4+ T cells from PBMCs cultured with HCoV-OC43 spike peptides, taken before COVID-19 vaccination. Subset here: HCoV-OC43 spike overlapping peptide pool stimulation. The chain combines TRBV19 with TRBJ2-2; D is ambiguous. The CDR3 DNA reads as TGTGCCAGTAGTCCCCCGGGCCGCGCGAACACCGGGGAGCTGTTTTTT. This codes for CASSPPGRANTGELFF.